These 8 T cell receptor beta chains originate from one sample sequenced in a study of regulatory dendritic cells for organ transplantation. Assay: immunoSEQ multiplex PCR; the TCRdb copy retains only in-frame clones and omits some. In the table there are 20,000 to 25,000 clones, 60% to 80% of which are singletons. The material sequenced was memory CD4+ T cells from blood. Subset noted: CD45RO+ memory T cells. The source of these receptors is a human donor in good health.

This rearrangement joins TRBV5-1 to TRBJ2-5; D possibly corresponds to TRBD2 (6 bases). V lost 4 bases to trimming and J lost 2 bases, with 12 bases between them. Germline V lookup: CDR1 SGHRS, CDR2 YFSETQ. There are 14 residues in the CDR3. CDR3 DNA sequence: TGCGCCAGCAGCACCGGGGGAAGTCAAGAGACCCAGTACTTC. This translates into CASSTGGSQETQYF.

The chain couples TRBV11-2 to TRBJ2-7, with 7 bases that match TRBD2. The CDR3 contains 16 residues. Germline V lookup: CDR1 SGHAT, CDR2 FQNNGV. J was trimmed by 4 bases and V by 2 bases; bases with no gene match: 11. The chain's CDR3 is CASSLWDGGGLYEQYF. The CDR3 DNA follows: TGTGCCAGCAGCTTATGGGATGGCGGGGGACTATACGAGCAGTACTTC.

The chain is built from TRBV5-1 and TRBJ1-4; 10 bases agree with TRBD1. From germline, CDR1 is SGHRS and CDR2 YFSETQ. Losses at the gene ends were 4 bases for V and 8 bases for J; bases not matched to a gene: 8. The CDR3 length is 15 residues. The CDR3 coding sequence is TGCGCCAGCAGCATCTTAGGGACAGGGGTCGAAAAACTGTTTTTT. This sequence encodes CASSILGTGVEKLFF.

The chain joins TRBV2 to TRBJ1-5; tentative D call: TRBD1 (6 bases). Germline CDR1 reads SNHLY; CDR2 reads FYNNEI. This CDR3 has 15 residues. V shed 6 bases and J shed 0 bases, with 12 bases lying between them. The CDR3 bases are TGTGCCAGCAGCCCACAGGGTAATAGCAATCAGCCCCAGCATTTT. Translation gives CASSPQGNSNQPQHF.

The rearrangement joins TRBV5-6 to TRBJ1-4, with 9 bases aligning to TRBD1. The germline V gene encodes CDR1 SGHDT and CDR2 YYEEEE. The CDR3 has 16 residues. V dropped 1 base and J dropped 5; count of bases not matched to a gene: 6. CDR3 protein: CASSLLSGQGNEKLFF. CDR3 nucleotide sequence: TGTGCCAGCAGCTTGCTTTCAGGACAGGGGAATGAAAAACTGTTTTTT.

The CDR3 reads CASSSYGGGGNTGELFF. CDR3 bases: TGTGCCAGCAGCTCCTACGGCGGCGGGGGAAACACCGGGGAGCTGTTTTTT. This rearrangement joins TRBV11-3 to TRBJ2-2, with 7 bases aligning to TRBD2. Germline trimming cut 4 bases from V and 2 bases from J; bases unmatched to any gene: 10. CDR3 size: 17 residues. CDR1 and CDR2 from the germline V gene are SGHNT and YENEEA.

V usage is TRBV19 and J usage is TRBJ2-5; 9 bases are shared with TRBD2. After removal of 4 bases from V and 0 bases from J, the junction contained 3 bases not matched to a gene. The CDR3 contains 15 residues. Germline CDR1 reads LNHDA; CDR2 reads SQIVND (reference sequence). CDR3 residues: CASSRSSGDQETQYF. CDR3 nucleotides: TGTGCCAGTAGTAGGTCTAGCGGGGACCAAGAGACCCAGTACTTC.

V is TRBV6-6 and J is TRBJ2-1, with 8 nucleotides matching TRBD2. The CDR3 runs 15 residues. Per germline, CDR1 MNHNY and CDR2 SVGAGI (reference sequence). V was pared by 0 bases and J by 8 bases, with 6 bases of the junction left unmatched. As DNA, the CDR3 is TGTGCCAGCAGTTACTCAAGGACTAGCAGTGATGAGCAGTTCTTC. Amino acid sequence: CASSYSRTSSDEQFF.